This is a list of T cell receptor beta chains from one sample in a study of T cells in Graves' hyperthyroidism and ophthalmopathy. TCRdb reprocessed the multiplex PCR reads via MiXCR and lists one record per CDR3 protein. The sample gives 600,000 to 650,000 distinct CDR3 sequences, 15% to 20% of which show up once; 3% to 4% is in the top ten. Sequencing used blood. These receptor sequences come from a woman in her 30s with Graves' hyperthyroidism. The CDR3 runs from the conserved cysteine through the conserved F or W. The D gene is left open where the match is weak. Clone size is not always given. Where it is, it says once, few, many or a class for expanded clones.

v_call	j_call	clone_size	d_call	cdr3_aa	cdr3_nt
TRBV7-3	TRBJ2-3	many	TRBD2	CASSSAGGGDTQYF	TGTGCCAGCAGCTCAGCGGGAGGAGGAGATACGCAGTATTTT
TRBV30	TRBJ2-1	.	.	CAWSVLEGNEQFF	TGTGCCTGGAGTGTACTTGAGGGAAATGAGCAGTTCTTC
TRBV7-8	TRBJ2-3	many	TRBD2	CASSHNIPLRLAGNTDTQYF	TGTGCCAGCAGCCACAACATACCCCTGAGACTAGCGGGAAACACAGATACGCAGTATTTT
TRBV12-3/TRBV12-4	TRBJ1-1	.	TRBD1	CASSSYRDSSEAFF	TGTGCCAGCAGTTCATACCGGGACAGTTCTGAAGCTTTCTTT
TRBV18	TRBJ2-1	few	.	CASSPSAGSSYNEQFF	TGTGCCAGCTCACCCTCGGCAGGGAGCTCCTACAATGAGCAGTTCTTC
TRBV28	TRBJ1-5	.	TRBD1	CAGSPDDRAQPQHF	TGTGCCGGCAGTCCGGATGACAGGGCACAGCCCCAGCATTTT
TRBV11-3	TRBJ2-7	many	.	CASSPRTENSYEQYF	TGTGCCAGCAGCCCTCGGACCGAAAACTCCTACGAGCAGTACTTC
TRBV29-1	TRBJ1-1	.	.	CSVAWNTEAFF	TGCAGCGTTGCCTGGAACACTGAAGCTTTCTTT
TRBV28	TRBJ1-1	many	.	CGDGALEPEAFF	TGTGGGGACGGGGCCCTGGAGCCTGAAGCTTTCTTT
TRBV5-6	TRBJ1-1	few	.	CASSPGRAIAFF	TGTGCCAGCAGCCCCGGCCGGGCTATTGCTTTCTTT
TRBV5-6	TRBJ1-6	few	TRBD1	CASSLTGGKLSGLHF	TGTGCCAGCAGCTTAACAGGGGGCAAACTATCTGGCCTCCACTTT
TRBV5-4	TRBJ1-2	.	.	CAGSLAEPTPNYGYTF	TGTGCCGGCAGCTTGGCCGAGCCGACCCCTAACTATGGCTACACCTTC
TRBV18	TRBJ2-4	.	.	CASSPLRQGGKNIQYF	TGTGCCAGCTCACCACTCCGACAGGGAGGCAAAAACATTCAGTACTTC
TRBV3-1	TRBJ2-3	.	TRBD2	CASSQEPGLAGGPNTQYF	TGTGCCAGCAGCCAAGAACCGGGACTAGCGGGAGGGCCTAATACGCAGTATTTT
TRBV2	TRBJ2-1	many	.	CASSATGSSYNEQFF	TGTGCCAGCAGCGCCACAGGGAGCTCCTACAATGAGCAGTTCTTC
TRBV7-9	TRBJ2-5	many	.	CASSLSRAIQETQYF	TGTGCCAGCAGCTTGAGTCGGGCAATCCAAGAGACCCAGTACTTC
TRBV30	TRBJ1-5	many	TRBD1	CAWSRGQNSNQPQHF	TGTGCCTGGAGTAGGGGACAGAATAGCAATCAGCCCCAGCATTTT
TRBV18	TRBJ2-1	few	TRBD1	CASSPLGQGSYNEQFF	TGTGCCAGCTCACCTTTAGGACAGGGTTCCTACAATGAGCAGTTCTTC
TRBV9	TRBJ1-1	.	TRBD1	CASSTRTGFGGAFF	TGTGCCAGCAGCACTAGGACAGGGTTCGGTGGAGCTTTCTTT
TRBV5-6	TRBJ2-2	.	.	CASSFDFSLTGELFF	TGTGCCAGCAGCTTTGACTTCTCCCTAACCGGGGAGCTGTTTTTT
TRBV30	TRBJ2-2	.	.	CARSVLSETGELFF	TGTGCCAGGAGTGTACTATCAGAAACCGGGGAGCTGTTTTTT
TRBV28	TRBJ1-6	many	.	CASSSEFLGDSPLHF	TGTGCCAGCAGCTCGGAGTTCCTGGGAGATTCACCCCTCCACTTT
TRBV9	TRBJ2-3	.	.	CASSVGASTDTQYF	TGTGCCAGCAGCGTAGGGGCTAGCACAGATACGCAGTATTTT
TRBV27	TRBJ2-2	.	.	CASSLEVRGSSGELFF	TGTGCCAGCAGTTTAGAGGTCAGGGGATCATCGGGGGAGCTGTTTTTT
TRBV18	TRBJ2-7	few	.	CASSPRRGASYEQYF	TGTGCCAGCTCACCACGCAGGGGGGCCTCCTACGAGCAGTACTTC
TRBV28	TRBJ1-5	.	TRBD1	CASSLSGTGKRGQPQHF	TGTGCCAGCAGTCTGTCCGGGACAGGGAAGCGGGGTCAGCCCCAGCATTTT
TRBV3-1	TRBJ1-2	many	TRBD1	CASSQDRTGNGYTF	TGTGCCAGCAGCCAGGACCGGACAGGAAATGGCTACACCTTC
TRBV5-1	TRBJ2-7	many	.	CASSLGSGATYEQYF	TGCGCCAGCAGCTTGGGATCGGGAGCGACCTACGAGCAGTACTTC
TRBV20-1	TRBJ1-5	few	.	CSARGGGNFPQHF	TGCAGTGCTAGAGGGGGAGGGAATTTTCCCCAGCATTTT
TRBV18	TRBJ1-1	many	TRBD1	CASSHGQDTEAFF	TGTGCCAGCTCCCACGGACAGGACACTGAAGCTTTCTTT
TRBV6-1	TRBJ1-5	many	TRBD1	CASGGYRGDQPQHF	TGTGCCAGCGGGGGATACAGGGGTGATCAGCCCCAGCATTTT
TRBV3-1	TRBJ1-6	many	.	CASSQYRASSYNSPLHF	TGTGCCAGCAGCCAATATCGGGCTAGCTCCTATAATTCACCCCTCCACTTT
TRBV11-3	TRBJ2-1	few	.	CASSLDLIGAYSYNEQFF	TGTGCCAGCAGCTTAGATCTTATAGGTGCTTACTCCTACAATGAGCAGTTCTTC
TRBV5-1	TRBJ2-7	.	.	CASSLGRGGLGYEQYF	TGCGCCAGCAGCTTGGGAAGAGGTGGTTTGGGGTACGAGCAGTACTTC
TRBV18	TRBJ2-7	few	TRBD2	CASSPSGSRYEQYF	TGTGCCAGCTCACCTAGCGGGAGTAGGTACGAGCAGTACTTC
TRBV27	TRBJ2-7	few	.	CASSAAGLNYEQYF	TGTGCCAGCAGTGCGGCGGGCCTGAACTACGAGCAGTACTTC
TRBV28	TRBJ1-2	.	TRBD1	CASKAGQGAKGEWVDYGYTF	TGTGCCAGCAAGGCGGGACAGGGGGCTAAAGGGGAGTGGGTAGACTATGGCTACACCTTC
TRBV6-2/TRBV6-3	TRBJ2-7	.	TRBD2	CASSYSKAGGPGPYEQYF	TGTGCCAGCAGTTACTCGAAAGCGGGAGGGCCAGGGCCCTACGAGCAGTACTTC
TRBV13	TRBJ2-4	many	TRBD1	CASSQTGQGKNIQYF	TGTGCCAGCAGTCAAACGGGACAGGGGAAAAACATTCAGTACTTC
TRBV6-1	TRBJ1-3	.	.	CASSANSGNTIYF	TGTGCCAGCAGCGCCAACTCTGGAAACACCATATATTTT
TRBV6-1	TRBJ1-2	many	.	CASSETFFLGYTF	TGTGCCAGCAGTGAAACGTTCTTTCTTGGCTACACCTTC
TRBV7-9	TRBJ1-1	many	.	CASSLDGESTEAFF	TGTGCCAGCAGCTTAGACGGGGAGAGCACTGAAGCTTTCTTT
TRBV24-1	TRBJ2-7	few	.	CATSERGPYYEQYF	TGTGCCACCAGTGAGCGGGGTCCTTACTACGAGCAGTACTTC
TRBV29-1	TRBJ2-1	.	.	CSGVGRTEQFF	TGCAGCGGGGTGGGACGGACTGAGCAGTTCTTC
TRBV20-1	TRBJ2-1	many	TRBD2	CSASGLAGTYNEQFF	TGCAGTGCTAGCGGACTAGCGGGAACGTACAATGAGCAGTTCTTC
TRBV10-3	TRBJ1-2	.	TRBD1	CAISEDRGNYGYTF	TGTGCCATCAGTGAAGACAGGGGAAACTATGGCTACACCTTC
TRBV7-2	TRBJ1-4	.	.	CASSLAGFNEKLFF	TGTGCCAGCAGCTTAGCAGGGTTTAATGAAAAACTGTTTTTT
TRBV30	TRBJ1-5	many	.	CAWSSTWDQPQHF	TGTGCCTGGAGCAGTACGTGGGATCAGCCCCAGCATTTT
TRBV7-6	TRBJ1-1	many	TRBD1	CASSSGGVAEAFF	TGTGCCAGCAGCTCAGGGGGCGTCGCTGAAGCTTTCTTT
TRBV5-5	TRBJ2-2	.	.	CASSLPWAPTGELFF	TGTGCCAGCAGCCTCCCGTGGGCCCCCACCGGGGAGCTGTTTTTT
TRBV11-1	TRBJ2-3	many	.	CASSYTTDTQYF	TGTGCCAGCAGCTACACCACAGATACGCAGTATTTT
TRBV7-9	TRBJ1-2	.	.	CASSPREEGYTF	TGTGCCAGCAGCCCCCGGGAGGAGGGCTACACCTTC
TRBV5-1	TRBJ2-2	few	.	CASRETSQLTGELFF	TGCGCCAGCAGGGAGACTTCCCAATTAACCGGGGAGCTGTTTTTT
TRBV7-2	TRBJ2-4	many	.	CASSQGRENIQYF	TGTGCCAGCAGCCAGGGACGGGAAAACATTCAGTACTTC
TRBV2	TRBJ2-1	many	TRBD2	CASSRLAGDAEQFF	TGTGCCAGCAGTAGACTAGCGGGAGACGCTGAGCAGTTCTTC
TRBV18	TRBJ2-7	many	.	CASSPPGSEQYF	TGTGCCAGCTCACCACCGGGTAGCGAGCAGTACTTC
TRBV18	TRBJ2-1	many	.	CASSPLLDNEQFF	TGTGCCAGCTCACCACTTCTCGACAATGAGCAGTTCTTC
TRBV18	TRBJ2-3	few	TRBD2	CASSQTSGRATDTQYF	TGTGCCAGCTCACAGACTAGCGGGAGGGCCACAGATACGCAGTATTTT
TRBV10-3	TRBJ2-1	few	TRBD1	CAISEPGQGGNEQFF	TGTGCCATCAGTGAGCCGGGACAGGGAGGCAATGAGCAGTTCTTC
TRBV5-1	TRBJ2-7	many	TRBD1	CASSLETGNYEQYF	TGCGCCAGCAGCTTGGAGACAGGGAACTACGAGCAGTACTTC